This entry describes one T cell receptor beta chain. Its antigen is undetermined. The CDR3 totals 13 residues. From germline, CDR1 is ENHRY and CDR2 SYGVKD. V was clipped by 4 bases and J by 2 bases, with 8 bases between them. This sample was included in a study of response to subunit inactivated influenza vaccine. TCRdb analysed the RT-PCR reads with MiXCR anew, one entry per CDR3 protein. The repertoire holds hundreds of thousands of distinct CDR3 sequences, with 16% as singletons. Study conclusions and caveats: Only a handful of new T cells, the authors suggested, are recruited with each seasonal influenza vaccination.

The specimen comprised CD4+ T cells sorted from PBMCs, sampled about 24 months after vaccination. The chain combines TRBV10-3 with TRBJ2-5, with D possibly matching TRBD2 (6 bases). This sequence was found in a man aged 50 to 69 who received an inactivated influenza vaccine. The CDR3 spells CAISVAVQETQYF. CDR3 DNA sequence: TGTGCCATCAGTGTAGCGGTACAAGAGACCCAGTACTTC.